This T cell receptor beta chain was sequenced during a study of regulatory T cells in long-lasting Graves disease. On the study more broadly: Persistent Graves' disease required over 5 years of antithyroid drugs and positive TSH receptor antibodies. Study results and limitations: TRBV28, TRBJ1-2 and TRBJ2-5 were favored in persistent disease.

Per the germline V gene, CDR1 is GTSNPN and CDR2 is SVGIG (reference sequence). There are 16 residues in the CDR3. The V and J ends lost 0 bases and 1 base, in that order; junction bases with no gene match: 9. As concerns this clonotype: Its antigen is still unknown.

Time point defined: persistent/refractory GD, antithyroid drugs over 5 years with positive TRAb. RNA isolated from PBMCs was used to make the TCR library. To make TCR beta libraries, researchers used iRepertoire HTBI primers and Arm-PCR of CDR3 regions. One entry per CDR3 protein results from TCRdb running MiXCR on the multiplex PCR reads. The sample includes some 470,000 distinct CDR3 sequences, roughly 21% seen only once; the top ten take about 6.6%. The sequence came from a female donor with Graves disease. The sample was peripheral blood mononuclear cells (PBMCs), taken when the disease was refractory, from a patient treated with antithyroid drugs. The rearrangement joins TRBV30 to TRBJ2-7, with 7 bases identical to TRBD1. In DNA form, the CDR3 reads TGTGCCTGGAGTGTCTCAGTGACAGGGATTTCCTACGAGCAGTACTTC. It encodes CAWSVSVTGISYEQYF.